This TCR beta chain was retrieved from a study of T cells after yellow fever vaccination. TCRdb used MiXCR to reprocess the 5' RACE reads, holding one entry per CDR3 protein. The data show roughly 15,000 distinct CDR3 sequences, with about 3.8% seen just once and roughly 0.4% held by the top ten. This clonotype was detected many times. The V gene lost 4 bases and the J gene lost 4 bases, with 12 bases spanning the gap. The CDR3 is 15 residues long. CDR1 SGHRS and CDR2 YFSETQ come from the germline V gene. This receptor was identified in a man aged 30 to 45 who received the YFV17D yellow fever vaccine. This rearrangement joins TRBV5-1 to TRBJ2-6; tentatively, D is TRBD2 (6 bases). The material sequenced was PBMCs, either bulk or a sorted T-cell subset (CD4+, CD8+, memory, or dextramer-sorted; not recorded which), taken 15 days after the yellow fever booster vaccination. The CDR3 bases are TGCGCCAGCAGCCTGGGGACTCCGGGGGCCAACGTCCTGACTTTC. The encoded protein is CASSLGTPGANVLTF.